One T cell receptor beta chain is described in this entry. Authors' methods: Nucleated cell number was recorded as an estimate derived from reference gene primer amplification. The method was immunoSEQ multiplex PCR; TCRdb's version includes in-frame clones alone and lacks a portion of them. The V and J calls and clone size were taken over from that table, and D and trimming were inferred from the DNA. The sample lists tens of thousands of clones, around 82% occurring once. The CDR3 loop spans 12 amino acids. The germline V gene encodes CDR1 MNHEY and CDR2 SVGAGI. Trimming took 5 bases from V and 8 from J, leaving 11 bases between them. This entry is derived from a study of blood T cell repertoires in COVID-19. About the study: PBMCs, B-cell-depleted T cells, or T cells provided the cDNA or gDNA that made up the material.

This TCR came from a man in his 60s with acute or convalescent COVID-19. J is TRBJ2-3 and V is TRBV6-5; a weak D match, TRBD1 (7 bases). Sequences were obtained from peripheral blood. In DNA form, the CDR3 reads TGTGCCAGCAGTCACAGGGGAGGTACGCAGTATTTT. The encoded protein is CASSHRGGTQYF.